The clone carrying this T cell receptor (beta chain) was counted at least ten times. Its antigen is unknown. TCRdb itself ran the reads through MiXCR, one entry per CDR3 protein. The repertoire holds under 350,000 distinct CDR3 sequences, with 22% as singletons. The sample comes from a study of T cell repertoires in cytomegalovirus infection. Study-wide background: Public TCR beta signatures indicated both CMV infection and matching HLA type. Study-wide results and limits: Summed public TCR beta family frequency identified CMV carriers bearing the relevant HLA. HLA-C-restricted CMV clonotypes gave the most frequent clonotype in two of eight donors.

The CDR3 loop spans 13 amino acids. Trimming removed 5 bases from V and 6 bases from J, with 14 bases in between. Germline V CDR1 and CDR2: SGHTA, FQGNSA. The chain has TRBV7-2 and TRBJ2-7; D possibly corresponds to TRBD2 (6 bases). The starting material was cultured PBMCs, obtained from culture after CMV antigen stimulation. This sequence was found in a human donor in good health (CMV status not recorded). Some clones in this sample may be carry-over from other donors' samples. The CDR3 region has the DNA TGTGCCAGCAGCGTGAGCCTAGCGATCGAGCAGTACTTC. Residues: CASSVSLAIEQYF.